This T cell receptor beta chain was found in a study of blood T cell repertoires in COVID-19. Study-level information: Samples taken during acute and convalescent COVID-19 were collected in the United States, Italy and Spain. PBMCs, B-cell-depleted T cells, or T cells were the source of the cDNA or gDNA that made up the material.

Original methodology: Researchers report that nucleated cell counts were estimated from reference gene primer amplification. The repertoire was sequenced with immunoSEQ multiplex PCR; TCRdb's copy has only in-frame clones and lacks some. V, J and clone size are taken as reported in that table, and D and trimming were inferred from the DNA itself. The table shows roughly 150,000 clones, with about 89% occurring only once. V lost 8 bases, J lost 0 bases, and 5 bases stayed unmatched. CDR1 is SQVTM and CDR2 is ANQGSEA in the germline V gene. There are 13 residues in the CDR3. The chain combines TRBV29-1 with TRBJ2-3; 7 nucleotides align to TRBD2. The sequenced sample was peripheral blood. This receptor was obtained from a man aged 80 or over with acute or convalescent COVID-19. The CDR3 DNA sequence: TGCAGCATGGGAGGGATTAGCACAGATACGCAGTATTTT. Translation: CSMGGISTDTQYF.